The 13 T cell receptor beta chains below all came from one sample that was sequenced in a study of blood T cells in healthy people across ages. The second PCR ran 7 to 11 cycles with a sample-barcoded 5' primer and J-beta primers. A single record per CDR3 protein comes from TCRdb applying MiXCR to the 5' RACE reads. The sample lists around 650,000 distinct CDR3 sequences, 35% to 50% occurring once. The sample taken for sequencing was blood. The receptors were gathered from an older man in good health.

This clonotype was detected a few times. V is TRBV12-3 or TRBV12-4 and J is TRBJ2-1; D unresolved. This CDR3 spans 14 amino acids. The V end was cut by 5 bases, the J end by 0 bases, with 8 bases between. CDR3 protein: CASSVDSSYNEQFF. CDR3 DNA: TGTGCCAGCAGTGTGGATAGCTCCTACAATGAGCAGTTCTTC.

The rearrangement links TRBV29-1 to TRBJ2-1, with a tentative D call TRBD1 (5 bases). The CDR3 totals 14 residues. Germline loops: CDR1 SQVTM, CDR2 ANQGSEA. V was trimmed by 4 bases and J by 2 bases, leaving 12 bases between them. DNA for the CDR3: TGCAGCGTTGCCAACAGGTTAGCCTACAATGAGCAGTTCTTC. As protein: CSVANRLAYNEQFF.

The rearrangement links TRBV9 to TRBJ1-1; TRBD1 might be the D (6 bases). Trimming cost V 0 bases and J 7 bases, with 13 bases left between them. The germline V gene has CDR1 SGDLS and CDR2 YYNGEE. This CDR3 region has 14 residues. This CDR3 reads CASSVAPGGGEAFF. CDR3 sequence (DNA): TGTGCCAGCAGCGTAGCTCCCGGGGGCGGTGAAGCTTTCTTT.

This clonotype appeared a single time. V gene TRBV2 combines with J gene TRBJ2-3; either TRBD1 or TRBD2 may fit D (6 bases each). Germline loops: CDR1 SNHLY, CDR2 FYNNEI. The CDR3 spans 14 residues. Trimming stripped 10 bases from V and 2 bases from J, with 16 bases between. The CDR3 loop reads CATTGPGATDTQYF. The CDR3 coding sequence is TGTGCCACTACTGGACCGGGGGCCACAGATACGCAGTATTTT.

The sample holds a few counts of this clonotype. The chain has TRBV7-2 and TRBJ2-7; D gene ambiguous. V lost 1 base and J 6 bases, leaving 19 bases between the germline ends. CDR3 size: 16 residues. Germline V lookup: CDR1 SGHTA, CDR2 FQGNSA. CDR3 bases: TGTGCCAGCAGCTTAGTTAGTTCGGGCATAGCCGGCGAGCAGTACTTC. It translates to CASSLVSSGIAGEQYF. The whole variable domain, filled in from reference TRBV7-2 and TRBJ2-7, reads GAGVSQSPSNKVTEKGKDVELRCDPISGHTALYWYRQSLGQGLEFLIYFQGNSAPDKSGLPSDRFSAERTGGSVSTLTIQRTQQEDSAVYLCASSLVSSGIAGEQYFGPGTRLTVT.

This rearrangement joins TRBV28 to TRBJ2-5; D is unresolved. The germline V and J ends were trimmed by 9 bases and 1 base, with 15 bases remaining between them. The CDR3 loop spans 14 amino acids. Germline V gene data show CDR1 as MDHEN and CDR2 as SYDVKM. The chain's CDR3 is CASLRSQVQETQYF. For the CDR3, the DNA is TGTGCCAGTCTCCGCTCTCAGGTCCAAGAGACCCAGTACTTC.

The table lists this clonotype with a few counts. This chain connects TRBV20-1 to TRBJ2-5, with 10 bases lining up with TRBD1. The CDR3 spans 15 residues. Germline-derived CDR1 and CDR2 are DFQATT and SNEGSKA (reference sequence). V shed 1 base and J 7 bases; nucleotides not matched to a gene: 9. The CDR3 region has the DNA TGCAGTGCTAGAGTACCCAGCGGGACAGGGGTGACCCAGTACTTC. Translated, it gives CSARVPSGTGVTQYF.

V usage is TRBV15 and J usage is TRBJ2-1; 14 bases are a match to TRBD2. Germline CDR1 LNHNV, CDR2 YYDKDF (reference sequence). The length of the CDR3 is 15 residues. Trimming removed 3 bases from V and 6 bases from J; junction bases left unmatched: 1. The CDR3, as DNA: TGTGCCACCAGCAGCGGGACTAGCGGGGGCAATGAGCAGTTCTTC. Its protein product is CATSSGTSGGNEQFF.

CDR3: CSATGRGETQYF. Written as DNA, the CDR3 is TGCAGTGCCACGGGTCGGGGAGAGACCCAGTACTTC. The genes are TRBV20-1 and TRBJ2-5, with TRBD2 as a possible D gene (5 bases). The ends were cut back, 6 bases at V and 4 bases at J, with 12 bases in the middle. The V gene's germline CDR1 is DFQATT and CDR2 SNEGSKA (reference sequence). The CDR3 covers 12 residues.

This sequence joins TRBV13 and TRBJ2-5; TRBD2 agrees at 7 bases. Germline V lookup: CDR1 PRHDT, CDR2 FYEKMQ (reference sequence). Losses at the gene ends were 4 bases for V and 11 bases for J; bases not matched to a gene: 25. The CDR3 length is 18 residues. CDR3 protein: CASSSTPRAGITYNEQYF. The CDR3 DNA reads as TGTGCCAGCAGCTCGACACCAAGAGCGGGAATAACCTACAATGAGCAGTACTTC.

This clonotype was counted only a few times. The chain uses TRBV27 and TRBJ2-5, with a possible D match to TRBD1 (5 bases). V lost 8 bases and J lost 3, with 22 bases in between. CDR1 and CDR2 (germline): MNHEY, SMNVEV (reference sequence). This CDR3 has 16 residues. CDR3 region: CASHRPRGSDKETQYF. CDR3 DNA: TGTGCCAGCCACCGTCCAAGGGGATCGGACAAAGAGACCCAGTACTTC.

This clonotype was counted many times. The rearrangement links TRBV9 to TRBJ2-7; D gene unclear. CDR3 length: 14 residues. The germline V gene encodes CDR1 SGDLS and CDR2 YYNGEE. Trimming removed 0 bases at V and 2 bases at J, with 9 bases between. Here the CDR3 reads CASSVGGGAYEQYF. The CDR3 nucleotides are TGTGCCAGCAGCGTAGGTGGCGGAGCCTACGAGCAGTACTTC. The whole variable domain, remainder taken from reference TRBV9 and TRBJ2-7, is DSGVTQTPKHLITATGQRVTLRCSPRSGDLSVYWYQQSLDQGLQFLIQYYNGEERAKGNILERFSAQQFPDLHSELNLSSLELGDSALYFCASSVGGGAYEQYFGPGTRLTVT.

This clonotype was counted only a few times. V gene TRBV20-1 combines with J gene TRBJ1-5, with 8 bases fitting TRBD1. V dropped 3 bases and J dropped 0; count of bases not matched to a gene: 7. The V gene's germline CDR1 is DFQATT and CDR2 SNEGSKA (reference sequence). This CDR3 spans 16 amino acids. The CDR3 spells CSASPGTGYSNQPQHF. CDR3 nucleotides: TGCAGTGCTAGCCCCGGGACAGGTTATAGCAATCAGCCCCAGCATTTT.